This T cell receptor beta chain was found in a study of metastatic and nonmetastatic thyroid tumors (dated by TCRdb to 2018 to 2020). Context from the whole study: Repertoires were compared across peripheral blood and tumor or nodule tissue samples from malignant and benign thyroid patients.

Results and caveats for the whole study, not just this receptor: TCR beta diversity was reported as significantly higher in malignant tumors than in benign nodules, in both blood and tumor samples.

This clone was observed at least ten times. Its cognate antigen has yet to be identified. The sample holds no much larger clone one base away, and base qualities are not on file. The CDR3 contains 13 residues, cysteine and phenylalanine counted. The sequence is cut down to CDR3 DNA, 39 bases in frame from base 1. Reading the germline V gene gives CDR1 MNHNS and CDR2 SASEGT. V and J lose 10 bases and 2 bases, and a span of 12 bases separates them. No patient had received any treatment before thyroid surgery. Patient clinical samples collected from about 2012 to 2018 were retrospectively analysed using T-cell receptor beta sequencing. Library creation used PCR. The reads were generated on an Illumina HiSeq 4000. High-throughput sequencing was used to profile the TCR beta-chain CDR3 region of each patient. As for the original processing: CDR3 differences across clinicopathological groups were used to build a classifier for discriminating distant-metastatic papillary thyroid cancer patients. The Shannon index was used to measure repertoire diversity, and the Morisita-Horn index was used to measure how similar tumor and blood repertoires were. TCRdb redid the processing of the public reads, applying fastp at Q25 and MiXCR, and retained in-frame beta chains. These V and J calls originate from TCRdb's pipeline instead of the authors' own analysis. The sample table shows more than 20,000 clones, and roughly a quarter are seen once. Together, the top ten hold 5.4% of the sample.

The sample taken for sequencing was tumor tissue. The rearrangement joined TRBV6-1 to TRBJ1-3, with the D gene not confidently named. The TCR originated in a female donor with papillary thyroid cancer or a benign thyroid nodule (not recorded which). Some clones in this sample may be carry-over from other donors' samples. The DNA sequence reads TGTGCCAAACCCGGGAGACCTGGAAACACCATATATTTT. This gives the protein CAKPGRPGNTIYF.